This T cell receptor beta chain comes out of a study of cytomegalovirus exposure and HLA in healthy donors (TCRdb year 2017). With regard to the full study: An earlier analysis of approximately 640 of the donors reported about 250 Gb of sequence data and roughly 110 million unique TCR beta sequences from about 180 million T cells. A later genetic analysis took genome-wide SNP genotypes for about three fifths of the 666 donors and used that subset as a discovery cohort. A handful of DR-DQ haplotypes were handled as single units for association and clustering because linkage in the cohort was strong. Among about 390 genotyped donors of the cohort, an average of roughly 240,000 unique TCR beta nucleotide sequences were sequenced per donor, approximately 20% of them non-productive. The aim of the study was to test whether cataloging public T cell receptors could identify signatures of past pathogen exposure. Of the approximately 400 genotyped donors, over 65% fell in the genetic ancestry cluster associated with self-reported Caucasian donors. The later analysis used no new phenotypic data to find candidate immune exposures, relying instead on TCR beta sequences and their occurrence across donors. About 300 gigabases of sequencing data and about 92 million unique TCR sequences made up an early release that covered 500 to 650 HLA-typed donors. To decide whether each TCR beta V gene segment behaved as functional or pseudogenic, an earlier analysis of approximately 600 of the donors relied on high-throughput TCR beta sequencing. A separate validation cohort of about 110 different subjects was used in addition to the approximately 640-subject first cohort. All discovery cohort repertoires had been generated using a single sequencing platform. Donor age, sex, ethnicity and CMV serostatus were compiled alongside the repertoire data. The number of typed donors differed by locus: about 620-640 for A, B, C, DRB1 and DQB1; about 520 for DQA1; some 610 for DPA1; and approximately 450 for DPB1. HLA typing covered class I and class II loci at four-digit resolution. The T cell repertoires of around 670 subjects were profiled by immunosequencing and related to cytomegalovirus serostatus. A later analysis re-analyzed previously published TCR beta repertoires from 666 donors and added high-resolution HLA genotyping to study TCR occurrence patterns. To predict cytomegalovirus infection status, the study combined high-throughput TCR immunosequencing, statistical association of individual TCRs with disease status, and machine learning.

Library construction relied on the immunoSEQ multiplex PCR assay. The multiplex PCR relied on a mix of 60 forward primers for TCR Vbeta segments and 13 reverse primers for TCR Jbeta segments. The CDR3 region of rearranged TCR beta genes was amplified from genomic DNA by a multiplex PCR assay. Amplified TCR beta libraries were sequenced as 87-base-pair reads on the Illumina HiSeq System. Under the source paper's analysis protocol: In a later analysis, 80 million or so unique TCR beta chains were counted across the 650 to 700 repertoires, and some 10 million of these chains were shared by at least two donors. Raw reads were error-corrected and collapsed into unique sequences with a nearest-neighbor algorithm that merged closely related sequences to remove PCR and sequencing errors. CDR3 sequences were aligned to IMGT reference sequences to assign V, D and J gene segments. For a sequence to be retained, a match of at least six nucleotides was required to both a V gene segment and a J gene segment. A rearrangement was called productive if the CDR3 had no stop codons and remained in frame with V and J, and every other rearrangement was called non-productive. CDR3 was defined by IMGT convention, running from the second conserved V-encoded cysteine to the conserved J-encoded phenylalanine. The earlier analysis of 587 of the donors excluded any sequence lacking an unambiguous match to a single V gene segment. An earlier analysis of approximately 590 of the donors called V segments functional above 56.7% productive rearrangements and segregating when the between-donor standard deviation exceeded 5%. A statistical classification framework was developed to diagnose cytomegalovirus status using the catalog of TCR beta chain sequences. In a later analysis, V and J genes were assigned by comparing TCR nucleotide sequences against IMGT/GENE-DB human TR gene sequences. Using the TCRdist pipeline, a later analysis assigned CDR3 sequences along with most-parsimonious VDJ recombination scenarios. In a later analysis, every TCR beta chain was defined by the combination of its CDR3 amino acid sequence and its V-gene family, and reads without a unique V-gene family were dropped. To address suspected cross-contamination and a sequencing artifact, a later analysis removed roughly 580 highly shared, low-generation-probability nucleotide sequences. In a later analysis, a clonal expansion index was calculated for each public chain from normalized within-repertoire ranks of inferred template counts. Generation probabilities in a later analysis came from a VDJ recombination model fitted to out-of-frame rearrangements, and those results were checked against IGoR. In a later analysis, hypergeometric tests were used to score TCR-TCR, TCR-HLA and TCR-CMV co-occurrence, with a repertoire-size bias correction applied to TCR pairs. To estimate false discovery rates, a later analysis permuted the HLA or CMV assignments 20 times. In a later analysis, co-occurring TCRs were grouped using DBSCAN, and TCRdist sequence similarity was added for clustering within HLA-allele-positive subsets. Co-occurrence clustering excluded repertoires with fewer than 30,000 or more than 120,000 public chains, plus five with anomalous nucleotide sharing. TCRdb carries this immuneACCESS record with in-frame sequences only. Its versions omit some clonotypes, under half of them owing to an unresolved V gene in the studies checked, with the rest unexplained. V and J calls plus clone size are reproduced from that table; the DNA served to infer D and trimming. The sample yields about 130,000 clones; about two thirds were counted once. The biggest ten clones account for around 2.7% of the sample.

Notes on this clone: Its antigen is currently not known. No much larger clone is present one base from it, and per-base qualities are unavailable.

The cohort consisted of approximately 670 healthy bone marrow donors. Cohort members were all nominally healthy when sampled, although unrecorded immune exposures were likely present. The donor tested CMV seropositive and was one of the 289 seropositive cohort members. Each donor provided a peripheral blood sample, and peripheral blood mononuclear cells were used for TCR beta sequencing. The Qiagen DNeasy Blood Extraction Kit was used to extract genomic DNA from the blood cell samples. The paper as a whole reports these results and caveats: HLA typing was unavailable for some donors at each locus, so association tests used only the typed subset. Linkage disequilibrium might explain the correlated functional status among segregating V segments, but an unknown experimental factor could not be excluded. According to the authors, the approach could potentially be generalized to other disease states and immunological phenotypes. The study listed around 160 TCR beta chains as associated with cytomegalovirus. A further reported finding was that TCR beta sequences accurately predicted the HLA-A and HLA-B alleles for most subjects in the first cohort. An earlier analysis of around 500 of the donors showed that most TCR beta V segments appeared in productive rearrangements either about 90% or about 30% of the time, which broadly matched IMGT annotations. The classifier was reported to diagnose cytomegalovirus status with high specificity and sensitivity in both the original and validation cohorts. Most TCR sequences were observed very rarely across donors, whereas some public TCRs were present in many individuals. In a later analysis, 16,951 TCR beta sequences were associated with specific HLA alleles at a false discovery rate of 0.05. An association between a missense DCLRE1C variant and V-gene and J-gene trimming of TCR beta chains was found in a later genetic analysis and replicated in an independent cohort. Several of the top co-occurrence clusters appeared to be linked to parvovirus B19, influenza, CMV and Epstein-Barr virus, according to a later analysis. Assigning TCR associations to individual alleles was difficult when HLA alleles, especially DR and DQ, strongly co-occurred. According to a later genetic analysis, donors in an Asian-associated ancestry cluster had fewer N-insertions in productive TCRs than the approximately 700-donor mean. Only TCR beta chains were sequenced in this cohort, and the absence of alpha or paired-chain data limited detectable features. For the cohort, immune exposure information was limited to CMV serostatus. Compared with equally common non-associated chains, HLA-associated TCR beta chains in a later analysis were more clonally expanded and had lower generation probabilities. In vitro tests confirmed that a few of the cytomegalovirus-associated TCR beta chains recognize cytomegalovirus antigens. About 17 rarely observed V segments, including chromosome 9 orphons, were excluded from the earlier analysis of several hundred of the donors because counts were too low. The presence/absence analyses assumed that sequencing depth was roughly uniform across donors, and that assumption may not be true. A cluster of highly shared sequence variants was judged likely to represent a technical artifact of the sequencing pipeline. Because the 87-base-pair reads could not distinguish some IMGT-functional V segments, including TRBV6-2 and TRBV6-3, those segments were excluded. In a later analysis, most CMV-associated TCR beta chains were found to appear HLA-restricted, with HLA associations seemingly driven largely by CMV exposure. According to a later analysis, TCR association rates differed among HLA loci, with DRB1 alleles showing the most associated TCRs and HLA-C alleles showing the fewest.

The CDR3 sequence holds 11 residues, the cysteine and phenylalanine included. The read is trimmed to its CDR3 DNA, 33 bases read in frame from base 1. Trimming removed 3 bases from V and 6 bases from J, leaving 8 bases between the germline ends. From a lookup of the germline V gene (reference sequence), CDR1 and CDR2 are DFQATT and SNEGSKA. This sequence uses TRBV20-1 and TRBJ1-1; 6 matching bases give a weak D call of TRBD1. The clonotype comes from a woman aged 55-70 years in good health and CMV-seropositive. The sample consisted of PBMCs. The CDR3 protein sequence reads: CSARGASEAFF. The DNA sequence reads TGCAGTGCTAGGGGGGCCTCTGAAGCTTTCTTT.